These 32 T cell receptor beta chains were sequenced from one sample in a study of T cell changes during pregnancy in multiple sclerosis. Generated by immunoSEQ multiplex PCR, the TCRdb table keeps only in-frame clones and is missing some. Counted here are 50,000 to 75,000 clones, approximately 90% occurring once; the ten biggest clones make up about 2.9%. Sequenced material: peripheral blood, taken in the third trimester of pregnancy. The receptors shown here come from a female donor in good health, enrolled as a control in a pregnancy study.

The chain combines TRBV28 with TRBJ2-7; no clear D. Per germline, CDR1 MDHEN and CDR2 SYDVKM. Trimming removed 3 bases at V and 5 bases at J, with 8 bases between. The CDR3 covers 12 residues. The CDR3, as DNA: TGTGCCAGCAGTTTTGCCAGGAACGAGCAGTACTTC. Translated, it gives CASSFARNEQYF.

V is TRBV6-6 and J is TRBJ2-1, with 9 nucleotides matching TRBD1. CDR1 is MNHNY and CDR2 is SVGAGI in the germline V gene (reference sequence). V lost 0 bases to trimming and J lost 8 bases; unmatched junction nucleotides: 8. The length of the CDR3 is 16 residues. The CDR3 loop is CASSYSIGQGIHEQFF. The CDR3, as DNA: TGTGCCAGCAGTTACTCGATAGGACAGGGGATCCATGAGCAGTTCTTC.

The V and J genes are TRBV4-2 and TRBJ2-1; 10 bases are a match to TRBD1. This CDR3 has 15 residues. The trim removed 5 bases at V and 9 bases at J, leaving 10 bases unmatched. Per the germline V gene, CDR1 is LGHNA and CDR2 is YNFKEQ. CDR3 coding DNA: TGTGCCAGCAGCGATGTTGGGACAGGGGATGGTGAGCAGTTCTTC. It codes for CASSDVGTGDGEQFF.

The genes are TRBV5-4 and TRBJ2-7, with 15 bases identical to TRBD2. Looked up from germline, CDR1 is SGHNT and CDR2 is YYREEE (reference sequence). This CDR3 has 15 residues. V shed 4 bases and J 3 bases; nucleotides not matched to a gene: 2. As DNA, the CDR3 is TGTGCCAGCAGCGGACTAGCGGGGGGGAACTACGAGCAGTACTTC. Residues: CASSGLAGGNYEQYF.

CDR3 DNA: TGTGCCAGCAGCTTAGCCCCTCAGGGGCCCTCCTACAATGAGCAGTTCTTC. Translating it yields CASSLAPQGPSYNEQFF. V is TRBV7-2 and J is TRBJ2-1, with a possible D match to TRBD1 (6 bases). Germline V gene data show CDR1 as SGHTA and CDR2 as FQGNSA. CDR3 size: 17 residues. Trimming pared 0 bases from V and 0 bases from J, leaving 12 bases between.

V usage is TRBV7-9 and J usage is TRBJ1-2, with 9 positions matching TRBD1. The junction had 7 bases not matched to a gene; V was cut back by 4 bases and J by 7 bases. Germline V gene lookup returns CDR1 SEHNR and CDR2 FQNEAQ (reference sequence). The CDR3 has 14 amino acids. The chain's CDR3 is CASSSWTGEGGYTF. The CDR3 coding sequence is TGTGCCAGCAGCTCTTGGACAGGGGAGGGTGGCTACACCTTC.

This clone showed up just once. The chain recombines TRBV4-1 with TRBJ1-6, with D possibly TRBD1 on 5 matching bases. The V end was cut by 1 base, the J end by 4 bases, with 5 bases between. The CDR3 spans 14 residues. Germline V gives CDR1 MGHRA, CDR2 YSYEKL. The CDR3 region has the DNA TGCGCCAGCAGCCAAGGACAGTATAATTCACCCCTCCACTTT. The encoded protein is CASSQGQYNSPLHF.

The chain combines TRBV5-6 with TRBJ1-1; D is possibly TRBD1 (6 bases). The V gene's germline CDR1 is SGHDT and CDR2 YYEEEE. The CDR3 is 17 amino acids. V was trimmed by 3 bases and J by 4 bases, leaving 22 bases between them. The CDR3: CASSSGGLNPSGTEAFF. CDR3 nucleotide sequence: TGTGCCAGCAGCTCGGGGGGCCTAAATCCTAGTGGCACTGAAGCTTTCTTT. The full variable domain, in which reference TRBV5-6 and TRBJ1-1 provide the parts outside the CDR3, is DAGVTQSPTHLIKTRGQQVTLRCSPKSGHDTVSWYQQALGQGPQFIFQYYEEEERQRGNFPDRFSGHQFPNYSSELNVNALLLGDSALYLCASSSGGLNPSGTEAFFGQGTRLTVV.

This rearrangement joins TRBV7-3 to TRBJ2-3; 7 positions agree with TRBD2. Germline V lookup: CDR1 SGHTA, CDR2 FQGTGA. V dropped 5 bases and J dropped 14; count of bases not matched to a gene: 7. This CDR3 is 11 amino acids long. The CDR3: CASSRGGPWYF. CDR3 DNA sequence: TGTGCCAGCAGCCGCGGGGGTCCGTGGTATTTT.

The rearrangement joins TRBV2 to TRBJ1-1; TRBD1 might be the D (5 bases). CDR1 is SNHLY and CDR2 is FYNNEI in the germline V gene. Deletions cut 6 bases from V and 3 bases from J, with 14 bases between. This CDR3 has 14 residues. DNA for the CDR3: TGTGCCAGCAGCGGGGGGGGGAGGTACACTGAAGCTTTCTTT. Protein sequence: CASSGGGRYTEAFF. Full variable domain (missing parts from reference TRBV2 and TRBJ1-1): EPEVTQTPSHQVTQMGQEVILRCVPISNHLYFYWYRQILGQKVEFLVSFYNNEISEKSEIFDDQFSVERPDGSNFTLKIRSTKLEDSAMYFCASSGGGRYTEAFFGQGTRLTVV.

This chain connects TRBV6-5 to TRBJ2-3; D is uncertain. The CDR3 extends over 13 amino acids. CDR1 and CDR2 from the germline V gene are MNHEY and SVGAGI. V was shortened by 11 bases and J by 1 base, with 13 bases between the two germline ends. CDR3 DNA sequence: TGTGCCCTTGGCCGTCCCGGCACAGATACGCAGTATTTT. Protein sequence: CALGRPGTDTQYF.

CDR3 in DNA: TGTGCCAGCGGCTTACTAGCGGGGGGCACAGATACGCAGTATTTT. As protein: CASGLLAGGTDTQYF. The chain employs TRBV2 and TRBJ2-3; 11 bases line up with TRBD2. Germline V CDR1 and CDR2: SNHLY, FYNNEI. CDR3 length equals 15 residues. V lost 8 bases, J lost 1 base, and 5 bases stayed unmatched.

The rearrangement links TRBV6-5 to TRBJ1-1; TRBD1 aligns across 7 bases. This CDR3 spans 16 amino acids. Trimming removed 1 base from V and 0 bases from J; junction bases left unmatched: 5. The germline CDR1 and CDR2 sequences are MNHEY and SVGAGI. CDR3 sequence reads: CASSYFTGAMNTEAFF. Here the CDR3 DNA reads TGTGCCAGCAGTTACTTTACAGGGGCGATGAACACTGAAGCTTTCTTT.

This rearrangement joins TRBV6-1 to TRBJ2-3; 14 nucleotides align to TRBD2. This CDR3 has 15 amino acids. Germline CDR1 MNHNS, CDR2 SASEGT. V trimming: 4 bases; J trimming: 4 bases; junction bases outside the gene matches: 1. CDR3 protein: CASSVTSGGADTQYF. CDR3 DNA sequence: TGTGCCAGCAGTGTGACTAGCGGGGGGGCAGATACGCAGTATTTT.

V gene TRBV5-6 combines with J gene TRBJ1-2; D not resolved. There are 15 residues in the CDR3. Trimming left V 0 bases short and J 0 bases short, with 9 bases between. The germline gives CDR1 SGHDT, CDR2 YYEEEE. This chain's CDR3 is CASSLGAETNYGYTF. In nucleotides, the CDR3 is TGTGCCAGCAGCTTGGGGGCAGAAACTAACTATGGCTACACCTTC.

This rearrangement joins TRBV28 to TRBJ2-5; no firm D call. Trimming took 6 bases from V and 3 from J, leaving 5 bases between them. The CDR3 is made up of 11 amino acids. CDR1 is MDHEN and CDR2 is SYDVKM in the germline V gene. The CDR3 DNA reads TGTGCCAGCAGGCTAAAAGAGACCCAGTACTTC. It encodes CASRLKETQYF.

The count of this clone is one. The chain employs TRBV11-3 and TRBJ2-1; D is possibly TRBD1 (6 bases). CDR3 length: 15 residues. The ends were cut back, 4 bases at V and 7 bases at J, with 17 bases in the middle. Per germline, CDR1 SGHNT and CDR2 YENEEA. CDR3 nucleotide sequence: TGTGCCAGCAGCTACTTTGGGACACTAGGGAATGAGCAGTTCTTC. Protein: CASSYFGTLGNEQFF.

The chain links TRBV7-2 to TRBJ1-6, with D possibly TRBD1 on 5 matching bases. This CDR3 has 17 residues. CDR1 SGHTA and CDR2 FQGNSA come from the germline V gene. V dropped 5 bases and J dropped 0 bases, with 14 bases sitting between them. The CDR3 reads CASSPGLTSSYNSPLHF. The DNA of the CDR3 is TGTGCCAGCAGCCCGGGACTTACGAGCTCCTATAATTCACCCCTCCACTTT.

The chain combines TRBV6-5 with TRBJ2-2, with D possibly TRBD1 on 6 matching bases. CDR3 size: 14 residues. Trimming cost V 4 bases and J 4 bases, with 10 bases left between them. In germline, CDR1 is MNHEY, CDR2 SVGAGI. CDR3 region: CASSLIGGTGELFF. The CDR3 DNA is TGTGCCAGCAGTTTGATAGGGGGCACCGGGGAGCTGTTTTTT.

The rearrangement joins TRBV7-9 to TRBJ2-3; D not resolved. V was cut by 8 bases and J by 0 bases, with 18 bases left in between. The CDR3 is 16 amino acids. The germline CDR1 and CDR2 sequences are SEHNR and FQNEAQ (reference sequence). The CDR3: CASAPRGFSSTDTQYF. The DNA for the CDR3 is TGTGCCAGCGCCCCGAGAGGCTTTTCTAGCACAGATACGCAGTATTTT.

The chain combines TRBV9 with TRBJ2-5; D may be TRBD1 (6 bases). The CDR3 spans 17 residues. The germline CDR1 and CDR2 sequences are SGDLS and YYNGEE. The germline V and J ends were trimmed by 1 base and 2 bases, with 18 bases remaining between them. The CDR3 coding sequence is TGTGCCAGCAGCGTAAGGGCGGACAGCTTCATTCAAGAGACCCAGTACTTC. This codes for CASSVRADSFIQETQYF.

The gene calls are TRBV6-6 and TRBJ1-2; the D is unclear. The germline V and J ends were trimmed by 3 bases and 2 bases, with 7 bases remaining between them. This CDR3 has 13 residues. Germline CDR1 MNHNY, CDR2 SVGAGI (reference sequence). As DNA, the CDR3 is TGTGCCAGCAGTTATGGGCAGAACTATGGCTACACCTTC. Its translation is CASSYGQNYGYTF.

This chain links TRBV7-2 with TRBJ2-3; TRBD2 aligns across 9 bases. The V gene's germline CDR1 is SGHTA and CDR2 FQGNSA. V shed 5 bases and J 3 bases; nucleotides not matched to a gene: 3. The CDR3 has 14 residues. The CDR3 region has the DNA TGTGCCAGCAGCCGCCTAGCGGGGACAGATACGCAGTATTTT. Protein: CASSRLAGTDTQYF.

The chain links TRBV12-1 to TRBJ1-1; the table's D call, TRBD1, was not checked against the DNA. TRBV12-1 is annotated as a pseudogene. CDR3 length: 15 amino acids. The DNA of the CDR3 is TGTGCCAGCAGCTCAAGACAGGGGAGGAACACTGAAGCTTTCTTT. The encoded protein is CASSSRQGRNTEAFF.

The chain combines TRBV19 with TRBJ2-1; TRBD2 matches at 13 bases. The CDR3 covers 16 residues. The trim removed 3 bases at V and 5 bases at J, leaving 4 bases unmatched. Germline CDR1 LNHDA, CDR2 SQIVND (reference sequence). The CDR3 nucleotides are TGTGCCAGTAGTATCGGACTAGCGGGAGTAAACAATGAGCAGTTCTTC. Its protein product is CASSIGLAGVNNEQFF.

The chain employs TRBV6-5 and TRBJ1-5; D gene unclear. The V and J ends lost 3 bases and 0 bases respectively, with 9 bases between them. The CDR3 consists of 15 residues. From germline, CDR1 is MNHEY and CDR2 SVGAGI. Here the CDR3 reads CASSYSESSNQPQHF. The CDR3, as DNA: TGTGCCAGCAGTTATAGTGAGTCTAGCAATCAGCCCCAGCATTTT.

The chain combines TRBV7-9 with TRBJ2-7; D might be TRBD1 (6 bases). CDR3 length: 14 amino acids. Germline CDR1 SEHNR, CDR2 FQNEAQ (reference sequence). Trimming left V 7 bases short and J 2 bases short, with 15 bases between. The CDR3 bases are TGTGCCAGCACCGGCCCAGGGGTGACCTACGAGCAGTACTTC. It translates to CASTGPGVTYEQYF.

The chain is built from TRBV29-1 and TRBJ2-7; 9 bases agree with TRBD2. This CDR3 contains 14 residues. Losses at the gene ends were 1 base for V and 1 base for J; bases not matched to a gene: 2. Germline loops: CDR1 SQVTM, CDR2 ANQGSEA. Here the CDR3 DNA reads TGCAGCGTTGAAGGCGGGGGGGATTCCTACGAGCAGTACTTC. Amino acids: CSVEGGGDSYEQYF.

The V call is TRBV28, the J call TRBJ2-7, with a weak D call TRBD2 (5 bases). The CDR3 spans 15 residues. V was clipped by 5 bases and J by 0 bases, with 14 bases between them. In germline, CDR1 is MDHEN, CDR2 SYDVKM. The CDR3 DNA sequence: TGTGCCAGCAGTCCTACGGGGTCTTTCTCCTACGAGCAGTACTTC. It codes for CASSPTGSFSYEQYF.

The V gene is TRBV11-1, the J gene TRBJ2-5; D remains ambiguous. V dropped 2 bases and J dropped 3 bases, with 16 bases sitting between them. Germline V gene sequence: CDR1 SGHAT, CDR2 FQDESV (reference sequence). The CDR3 totals 16 residues. CDR3: CASSLLVGWQEETQYF. CDR3 nucleotide sequence: TGTGCCAGCAGCTTATTAGTTGGTTGGCAGGAAGAGACCCAGTACTTC.

Concerning this clone: Because the CDR3 is missing its conserved closing phenylalanine or tryptophan, this is likely a read error. V is TRBV27 and J is TRBJ1-2, with 9 nucleotides matching TRBD1. J lost 4 bases, V lost 6 bases, and 6 bases had no gene match. Looked up from germline, CDR1 is MNHEY and CDR2 is SMNVEV (reference sequence). The CDR3 sequence is 14 residues long. CDR3 protein: CASRIQGAAYGYTL. CDR3 bases: TGTGCCAGCAGGATACAGGGGGCGGCCTATGGCTACACCCTC.

The V and J genes are TRBV11-2 and TRBJ1-2, with unresolved D. CDR1 and CDR2 from the germline V gene are SGHAT and FQNNGV. The ends were cut back, 10 bases at V and 5 bases at J, with 20 bases in the middle. CDR3 length: 14 amino acids. Here the CDR3 DNA reads TGTGCCACCCAAAGGACCGGGGATGGGTATGGCTACACCTTC. Translation gives CATQRTGDGYGYTF.